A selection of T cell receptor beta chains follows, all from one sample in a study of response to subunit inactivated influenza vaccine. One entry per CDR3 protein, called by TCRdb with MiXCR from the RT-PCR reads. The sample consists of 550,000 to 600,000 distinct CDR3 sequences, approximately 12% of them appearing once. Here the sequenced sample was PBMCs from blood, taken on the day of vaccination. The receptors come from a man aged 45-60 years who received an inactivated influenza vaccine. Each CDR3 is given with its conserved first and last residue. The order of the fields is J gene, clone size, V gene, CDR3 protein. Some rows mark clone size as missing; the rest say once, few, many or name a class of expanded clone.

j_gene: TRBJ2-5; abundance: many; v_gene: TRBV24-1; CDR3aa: CATSDPGTGGETQYF
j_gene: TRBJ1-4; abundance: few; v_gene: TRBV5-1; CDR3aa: CASSPQGSPNEKLFF
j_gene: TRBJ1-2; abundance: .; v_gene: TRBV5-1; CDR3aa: CASSSGPDPNYGYTF
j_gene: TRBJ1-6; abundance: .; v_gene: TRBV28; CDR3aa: CASSFRQSWDRGNSPLHF
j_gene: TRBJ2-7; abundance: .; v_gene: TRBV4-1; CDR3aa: CASSQVRDYYEQYF
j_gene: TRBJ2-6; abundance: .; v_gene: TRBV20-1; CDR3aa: CSAQRTSGVSGANVLTF
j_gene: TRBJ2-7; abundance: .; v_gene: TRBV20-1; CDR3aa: CSARDWQGASYEQYF
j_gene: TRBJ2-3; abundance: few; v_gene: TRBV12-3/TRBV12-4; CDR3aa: CASSFLAVSTDTQYF
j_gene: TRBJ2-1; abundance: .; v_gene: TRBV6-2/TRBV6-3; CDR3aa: CASSKWVNEQFF
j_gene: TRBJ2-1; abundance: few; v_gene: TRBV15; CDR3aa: CATQGLTYNEQFF